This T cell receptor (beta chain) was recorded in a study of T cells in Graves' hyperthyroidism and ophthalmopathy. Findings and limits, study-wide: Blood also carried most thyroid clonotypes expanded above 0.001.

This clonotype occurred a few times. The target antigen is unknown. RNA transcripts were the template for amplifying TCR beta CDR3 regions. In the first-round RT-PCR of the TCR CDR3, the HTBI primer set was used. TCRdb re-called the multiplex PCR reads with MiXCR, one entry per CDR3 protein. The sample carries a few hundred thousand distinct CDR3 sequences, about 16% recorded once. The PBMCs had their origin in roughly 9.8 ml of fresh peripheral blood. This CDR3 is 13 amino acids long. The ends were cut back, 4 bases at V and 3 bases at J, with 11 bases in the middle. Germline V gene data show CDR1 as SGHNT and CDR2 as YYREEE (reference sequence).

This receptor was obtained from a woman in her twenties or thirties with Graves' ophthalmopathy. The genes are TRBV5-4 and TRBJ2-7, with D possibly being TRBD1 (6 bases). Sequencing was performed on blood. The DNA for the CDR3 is TGTGCCAGCAGCCACTGGGACAACTACGAGCAGTACTTC. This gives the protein CASSHWDNYEQYF.